These T cell receptor beta chains were read from a single sample in a study of post-analysis software for immune sequencing data. TCRdb analysed the PCR reads with MiXCR anew, one entry per CDR3 protein. The sample yields around 500,000 distinct CDR3 sequences, around a third seen once. What was sequenced was blood. These receptors were collected from a girl aged 2-17 years with multiple sclerosis. Both conserved end residues are trimmed from each CDR3. Rows may omit the clone size; those that give it use once, few, many or a size class.

v_gene	j_gene	abundance	len	CDR3aa
TRBV12-3/TRBV12-4	TRBJ2-7	many	10	ASSLVPYEQY
TRBV5-5	TRBJ1-2	.	12	ASSYWTGSYGHT
TRBV12-3/TRBV12-4	TRBJ1-1	once	12	ASSAGRMNTEAF
TRBV6-1	TRBJ1-6	.	13	ASSATGTGDSPLH
TRBV4-2	TRBJ2-7	few	14	ASSQDPSGQSYEQY
TRBV6-1	TRBJ2-6	few	15	ASSLTGGLAGANVLT
TRBV24-1	TRBJ2-1	.	12	ATRVTGGLNEQF
TRBV6-6	TRBJ2-1	.	13	ASSKTGDFCNEQF
TRBV6-2/TRBV6-3	TRBJ2-4	.	12	ASSYSLAKNIQY
TRBV6-5	TRBJ2-1	few	15	ASRESSGGPTYNEQF
TRBV20-1	.	few	10	SARVGDGEQY
TRBV5-1	TRBJ1-2	.	12	ASSLSGGIYGYT
TRBV29-1	TRBJ2-7	few	10	SVEELGGEQY
TRBV12-3/TRBV12-4	TRBJ1-2	few	11	ASSWEGGYGYT
TRBV5-1	TRBJ1-2	.	11	ASSLDIDYGYT
TRBV2	TRBJ1-1	few	12	ASRTDRVRTEAF
TRBV18	TRBJ1-2	.	12	ASSEQGEDYGYT
TRBV28	TRBJ1-6	few	14	ASRRRGFGYNSPLH
TRBV12-3/TRBV12-4	TRBJ2-2	few	10	ASSLEGGELF
TRBV29-1	.	.	12	SVETDPGSYEQY
TRBV6-5	TRBJ2-6	few	12	ASSGQAKTNVLT
TRBV10-2	TRBJ2-7	few	11	ASSDALEDEQY
TRBV24-1	TRBJ2-3	once	13	ATSEPGTSTDTQY
TRBV29-1	TRBJ2-2	.	14	SVLGQSNSNTGELF
TRBV27	TRBJ2-3	.	12	ASTSTSGADTQY